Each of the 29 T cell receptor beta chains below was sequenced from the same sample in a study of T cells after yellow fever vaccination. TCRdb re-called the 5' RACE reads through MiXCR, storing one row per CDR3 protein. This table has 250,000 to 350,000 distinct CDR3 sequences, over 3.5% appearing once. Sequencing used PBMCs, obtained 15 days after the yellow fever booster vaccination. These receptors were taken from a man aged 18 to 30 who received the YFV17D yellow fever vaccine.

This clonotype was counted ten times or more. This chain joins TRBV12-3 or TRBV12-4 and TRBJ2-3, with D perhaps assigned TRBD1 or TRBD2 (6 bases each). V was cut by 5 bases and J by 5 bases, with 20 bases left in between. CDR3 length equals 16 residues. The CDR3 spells CASSPIAGRGLDTQYF. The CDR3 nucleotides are TGTGCCAGCAGTCCTATCGCAGGACGGGGGCTAGATACGCAGTATTTT.

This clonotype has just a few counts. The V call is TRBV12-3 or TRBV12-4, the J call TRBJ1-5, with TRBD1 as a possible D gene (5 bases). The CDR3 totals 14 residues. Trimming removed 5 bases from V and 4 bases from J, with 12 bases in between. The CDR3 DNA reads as TGTGCCAGCAGTCCGGGACCGTTAAATCAGCCCCAGCATTTT. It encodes CASSPGPLNQPQHF.

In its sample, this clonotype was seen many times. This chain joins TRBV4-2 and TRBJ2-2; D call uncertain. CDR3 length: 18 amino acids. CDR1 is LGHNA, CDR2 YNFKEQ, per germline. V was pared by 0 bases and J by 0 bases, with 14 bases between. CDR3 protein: CASSQDPIKITNTGELFF. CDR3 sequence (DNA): TGTGCCAGCAGCCAAGATCCCATTAAAATTACGAACACCGGGGAGCTGTTTTTT.

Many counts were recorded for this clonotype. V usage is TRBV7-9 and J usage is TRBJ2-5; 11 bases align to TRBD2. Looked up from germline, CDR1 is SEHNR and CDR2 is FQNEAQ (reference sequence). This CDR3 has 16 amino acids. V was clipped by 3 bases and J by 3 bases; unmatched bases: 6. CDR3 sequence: CASSFSGGEKEETQYF. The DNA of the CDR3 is TGTGCCAGCAGCTTTAGCGGGGGGGAGAAGGAAGAGACCCAGTACTTC.

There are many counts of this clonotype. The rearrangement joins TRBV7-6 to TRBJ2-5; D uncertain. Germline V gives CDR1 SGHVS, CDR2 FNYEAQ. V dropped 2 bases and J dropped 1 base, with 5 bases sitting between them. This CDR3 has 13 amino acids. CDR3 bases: TGTGCCAGCAGCTTATTGATCCAAGAGACCCAGTACTTC. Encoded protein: CASSLLIQETQYF.

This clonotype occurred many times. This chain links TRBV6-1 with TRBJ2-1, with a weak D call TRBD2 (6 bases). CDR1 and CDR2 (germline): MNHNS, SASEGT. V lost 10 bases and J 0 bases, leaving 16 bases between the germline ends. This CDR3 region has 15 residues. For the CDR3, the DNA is TGTGCCATAAATACGGACGGGGGCTCCTACAATGAGCAGTTCTTC. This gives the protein CAINTDGGSYNEQFF.

CDR3 bases: TGTGCCAGCGGCACGGGGGTGAACACTGAAGCTTTCTTT. This codes for CASGTGVNTEAFF. V usage is TRBV7-3 and J usage is TRBJ1-1; tentative D call: TRBD1 (5 bases). This CDR3 has 13 amino acids. Germline CDR1 and CDR2: SGHTA and FQGTGA. Trimming took 8 bases from V and 0 from J, leaving 10 bases between them.

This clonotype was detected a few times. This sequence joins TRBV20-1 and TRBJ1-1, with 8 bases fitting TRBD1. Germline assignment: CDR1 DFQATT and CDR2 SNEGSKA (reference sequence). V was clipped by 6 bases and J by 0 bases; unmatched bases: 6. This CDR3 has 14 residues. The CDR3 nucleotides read TGCAGTGCCGGACAGGGATTCATGAACACTGAAGCTTTCTTT. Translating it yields CSAGQGFMNTEAFF.

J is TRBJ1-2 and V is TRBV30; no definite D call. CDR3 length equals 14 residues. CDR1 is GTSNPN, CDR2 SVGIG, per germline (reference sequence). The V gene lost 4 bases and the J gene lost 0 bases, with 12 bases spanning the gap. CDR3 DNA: TGTGCCTGGAACCGCCCCGGAGCTAACTATGGCTACACCTTC. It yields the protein CAWNRPGANYGYTF.

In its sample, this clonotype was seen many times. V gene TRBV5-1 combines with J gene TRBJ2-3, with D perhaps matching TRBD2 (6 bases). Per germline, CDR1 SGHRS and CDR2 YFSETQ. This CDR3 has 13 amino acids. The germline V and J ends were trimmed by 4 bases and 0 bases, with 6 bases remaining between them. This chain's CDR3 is CASSGTSTDTQYF. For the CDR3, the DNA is TGCGCCAGCAGCGGGACTAGCACAGATACGCAGTATTTT.

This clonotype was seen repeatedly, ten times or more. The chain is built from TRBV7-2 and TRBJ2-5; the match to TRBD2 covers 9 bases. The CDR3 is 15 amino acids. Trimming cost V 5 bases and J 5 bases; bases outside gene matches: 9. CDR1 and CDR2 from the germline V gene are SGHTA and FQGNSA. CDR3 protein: CASSAALAGRETQYF. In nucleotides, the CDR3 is TGTGCCAGCAGCGCCGCCCTAGCGGGGAGGGAGACCCAGTACTTC. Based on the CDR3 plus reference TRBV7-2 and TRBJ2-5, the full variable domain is GAGVSQSPSNKVTEKGKDVELRCDPISGHTALYWYRQSLGQGLEFLIYFQGNSAPDKSGLPSDRFSAERTGGSVSTLTIQRTQQEDSAVYLCASSAALAGRETQYFGPGTRLLVL.

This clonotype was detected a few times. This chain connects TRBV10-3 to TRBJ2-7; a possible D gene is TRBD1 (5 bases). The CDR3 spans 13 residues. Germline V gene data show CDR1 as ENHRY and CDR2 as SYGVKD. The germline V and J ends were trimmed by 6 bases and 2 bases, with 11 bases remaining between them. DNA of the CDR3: TGTGCCATCAGCACAGGTCAGACCTACGAGCAGTACTTC. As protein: CAISTGQTYEQYF.

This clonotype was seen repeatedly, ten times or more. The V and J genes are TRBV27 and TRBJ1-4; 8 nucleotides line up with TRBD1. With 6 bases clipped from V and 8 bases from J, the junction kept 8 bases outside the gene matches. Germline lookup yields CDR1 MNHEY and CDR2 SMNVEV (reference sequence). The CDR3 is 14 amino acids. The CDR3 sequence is CASRDGTGGEKLFF. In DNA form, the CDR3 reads TGTGCCAGCAGGGATGGGACAGGAGGGGAAAAACTGTTTTTT.

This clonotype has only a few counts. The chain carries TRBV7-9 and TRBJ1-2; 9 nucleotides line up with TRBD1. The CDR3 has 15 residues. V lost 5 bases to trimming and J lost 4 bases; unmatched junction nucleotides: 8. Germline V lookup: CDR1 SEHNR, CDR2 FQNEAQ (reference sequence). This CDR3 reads CASSGRQGVSYGYTF. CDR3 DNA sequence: TGTGCCAGCAGCGGACGACAGGGGGTGAGCTATGGCTACACCTTC.

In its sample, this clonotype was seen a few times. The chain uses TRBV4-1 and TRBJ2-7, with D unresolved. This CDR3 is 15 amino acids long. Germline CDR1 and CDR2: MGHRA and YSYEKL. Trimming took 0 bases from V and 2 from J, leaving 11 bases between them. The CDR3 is CASSQDSPGAYEQYF. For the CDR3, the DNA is TGCGCCAGCAGCCAAGATTCCCCAGGAGCCTACGAGCAGTACTTC.

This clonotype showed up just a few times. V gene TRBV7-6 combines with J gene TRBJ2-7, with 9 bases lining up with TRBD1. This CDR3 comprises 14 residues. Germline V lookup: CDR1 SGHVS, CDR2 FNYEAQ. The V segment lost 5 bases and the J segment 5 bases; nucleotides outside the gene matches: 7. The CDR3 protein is CASSIGQGTDEQYF. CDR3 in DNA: TGTGCCAGCAGCATCGGACAGGGGACGGACGAGCAGTACTTC.

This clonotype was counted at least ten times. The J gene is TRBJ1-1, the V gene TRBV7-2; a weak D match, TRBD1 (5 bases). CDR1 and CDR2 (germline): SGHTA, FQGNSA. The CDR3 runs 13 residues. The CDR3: CASGGRSNTEAFF. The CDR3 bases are TGTGCTAGCGGGGGACGGTCGAACACTGAAGCTTTCTTT. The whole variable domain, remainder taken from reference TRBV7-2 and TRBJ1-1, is GAGVSQSPSNKVTEKGKDVELRCDPISGHTALYWYRQSLGQGLEFLIYFQGNSAPDKSGLPSDRFSAERTGGSVSTLTIQRTQQEDSAVYLCASGGRSNTEAFFGQGTRLTVV.

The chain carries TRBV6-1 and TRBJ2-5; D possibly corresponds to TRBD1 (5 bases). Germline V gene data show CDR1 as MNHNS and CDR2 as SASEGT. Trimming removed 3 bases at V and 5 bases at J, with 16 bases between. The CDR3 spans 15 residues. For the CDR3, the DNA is TGTGCCAGCAGTGATCAGGGAAGGGGCTGGGAGACCCAGTACTTC. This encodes CASSDQGRGWETQYF.

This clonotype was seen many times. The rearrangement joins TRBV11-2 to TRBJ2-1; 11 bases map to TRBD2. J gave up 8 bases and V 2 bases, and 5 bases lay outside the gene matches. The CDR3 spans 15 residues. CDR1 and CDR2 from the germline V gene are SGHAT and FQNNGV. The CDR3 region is CASSLMTSGVDEQFF. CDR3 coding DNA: TGTGCCAGCAGCTTAATGACTAGCGGGGTCGATGAGCAGTTCTTC.

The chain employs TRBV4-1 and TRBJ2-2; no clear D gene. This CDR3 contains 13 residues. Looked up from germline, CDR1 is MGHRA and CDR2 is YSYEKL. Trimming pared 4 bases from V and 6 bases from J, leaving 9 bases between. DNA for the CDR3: TGCGCCAGCAGCCCCTGGCAGCCCGGGGAGCTGTTTTTT. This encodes CASSPWQPGELFF.

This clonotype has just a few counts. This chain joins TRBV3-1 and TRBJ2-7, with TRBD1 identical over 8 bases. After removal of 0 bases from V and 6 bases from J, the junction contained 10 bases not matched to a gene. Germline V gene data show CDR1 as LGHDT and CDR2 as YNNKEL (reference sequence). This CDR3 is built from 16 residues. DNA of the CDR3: TGTGCCAGCAGCCAAGATCATGACAGGGGTTTGGGCGAGCAGTACTTC. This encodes CASSQDHDRGLGEQYF.

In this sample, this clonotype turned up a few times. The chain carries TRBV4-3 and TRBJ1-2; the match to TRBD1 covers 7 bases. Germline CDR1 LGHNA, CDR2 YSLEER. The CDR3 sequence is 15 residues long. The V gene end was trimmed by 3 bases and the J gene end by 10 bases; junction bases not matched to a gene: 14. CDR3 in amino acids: CASSQEPGTANSYTF. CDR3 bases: TGCGCCAGCAGCCAGGAACCCGGGACAGCAAATTCCTACACCTTC.

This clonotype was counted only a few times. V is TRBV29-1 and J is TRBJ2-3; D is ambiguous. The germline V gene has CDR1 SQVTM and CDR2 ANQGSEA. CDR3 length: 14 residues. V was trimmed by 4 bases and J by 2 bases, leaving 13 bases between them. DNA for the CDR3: TGCAGCGTTGTTGGCCAAACTAACACAGATACGCAGTATTTT. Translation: CSVVGQTNTDTQYF.

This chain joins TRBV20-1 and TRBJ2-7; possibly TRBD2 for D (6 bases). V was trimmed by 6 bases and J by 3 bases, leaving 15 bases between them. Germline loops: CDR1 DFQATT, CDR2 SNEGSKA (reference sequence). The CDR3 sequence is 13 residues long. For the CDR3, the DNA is TGCAGTGCATGGAAACTAGCTCACTACGAGCAGTACTTC. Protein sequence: CSAWKLAHYEQYF.

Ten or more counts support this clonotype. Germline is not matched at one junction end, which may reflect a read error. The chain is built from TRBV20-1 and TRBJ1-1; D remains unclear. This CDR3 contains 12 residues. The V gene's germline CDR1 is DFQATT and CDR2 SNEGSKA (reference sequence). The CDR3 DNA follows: TGCAGTGCTAGGCCCGGGAACAATGAAGCTTTCTTT. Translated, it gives CSARPGNNEAFF.

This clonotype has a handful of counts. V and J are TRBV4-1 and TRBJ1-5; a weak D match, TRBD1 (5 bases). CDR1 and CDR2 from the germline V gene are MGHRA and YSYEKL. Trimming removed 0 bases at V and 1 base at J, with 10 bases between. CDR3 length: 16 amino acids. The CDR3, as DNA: TGCGCCAGCAGCCAAGATTTGGGGGGGAGCAATCAGCCCCAGCATTTT. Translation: CASSQDLGGSNQPQHF.

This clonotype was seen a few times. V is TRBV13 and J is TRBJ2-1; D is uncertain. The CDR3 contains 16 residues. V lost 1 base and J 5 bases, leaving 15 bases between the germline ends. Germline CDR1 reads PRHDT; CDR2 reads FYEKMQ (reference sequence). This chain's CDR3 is CASSLVRRLTNNEQFF. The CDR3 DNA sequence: TGTGCCAGCAGCTTAGTAAGGAGACTGACCAACAATGAGCAGTTCTTC.

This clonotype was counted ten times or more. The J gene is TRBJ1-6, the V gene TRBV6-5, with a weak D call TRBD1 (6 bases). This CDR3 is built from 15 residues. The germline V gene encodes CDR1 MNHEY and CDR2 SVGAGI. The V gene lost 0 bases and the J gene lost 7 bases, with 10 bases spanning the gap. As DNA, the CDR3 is TGTGCCAGCAGTTACTCCGCAGGGGCGAATTCACCCCTCCACTTT. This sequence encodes CASSYSAGANSPLHF.

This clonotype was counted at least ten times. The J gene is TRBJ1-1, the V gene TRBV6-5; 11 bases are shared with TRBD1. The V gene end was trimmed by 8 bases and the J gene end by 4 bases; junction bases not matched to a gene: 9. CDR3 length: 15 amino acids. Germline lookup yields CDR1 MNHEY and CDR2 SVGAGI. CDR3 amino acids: CASFGTGGLGTEAFF. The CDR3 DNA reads TGTGCCAGCTTTGGGACAGGGGGATTGGGCACTGAAGCTTTCTTT.